The source of this TCR beta chain is a study of long-term antiretroviral therapy in people with HIV. Regarding the study as a whole: HIV repertoires covered narrower CDR3 length ranges than controls did.

Survey-level immunoSEQ v3.0 assays were run. The data were produced by immunoSEQ multiplex PCR, yet TCRdb's version contains in-frame clones alone and is incomplete. The table includes some 21,000 clones, about 86% detected once. V was shortened by 2 bases and J by 1 base, with 8 bases between the two germline ends. CDR3 size: 14 residues. CDR1 and CDR2 (germline): MNHEY, SVGAGI. Amounts of roughly 0.95-11 million cryopreserved PBMC were held in the samples before DNA extraction. About this clone: Its target is unknown.

The receptor's source is a man aged 40-49 years with HIV. This sequence joins TRBV6-5 and TRBJ1-2; no reliable D call. The starting material was unsorted PBMCs, obtained 0.1 years before starting antiretroviral therapy. The CDR3 DNA reads TGTGCCAGCAGTTACACGGACCTTAACTATGGCTACACCTTC. Translated: CASSYTDLNYGYTF.